The clone carrying this TCR beta chain was detected many times. What it binds is unknown. Arm-PCR of CDR3 regions and iRepertoire HTBI primers were used to build TCR beta libraries. Via MiXCR, TCRdb re-called the multiplex PCR reads, giving one row per CDR3 protein. The profile covers some 410,000 distinct CDR3 sequences, with 15% to 20% appearing a single time and around a tenth taken by the ten largest. The data were taken from a study of regulatory T cells in long-lasting Graves disease. Findings of the study overall: Between persistent patients, a few thousand public clonotypes were shared, exceeding the 900 to 1,000 shared between new patients.

Time point meaning: newly diagnosed GD, antithyroid drugs for less than 3 months. Extracted RNA from PBMCs served as the source of the TCR library. A further study also used this sample, focusing on T cells in Graves' hyperthyroidism and ophthalmopathy. As that study records: RT-PCR in the first round (using the HTBI primer set) targeted the TCR CDR3.

This clonotype was obtained from a woman between 25 and 40 years old with Graves disease. Specimen: peripheral blood mononuclear cells (PBMCs), collected at new diagnosis, from a patient treated with antithyroid drugs.

The CDR3 coding sequence is TGTGCCAGCAGCCAAGCCGGGGGGCGTTTGGACACTGAAGCTTTCTTT. Its protein product is CASSQAGGRLDTEAFF. The chain combines TRBV7-2 with TRBJ1-1, with a weak D call TRBD1 (6 bases). V dropped 5 bases and J dropped 3 bases, with 19 bases sitting between them. The CDR3 sequence is 16 residues long. Germline V lookup: CDR1 SGHTA, CDR2 FQGNSA.